The rows below give T cell receptor beta chains drawn from one sample of a study of blood T cell repertoires in COVID-19. Assay used: immunoSEQ multiplex PCR; TCRdb lists only in-frame clones, some missing. The repertoire consists of around 300,000 clones, with 90% occurring once and the leading ten covering 1.7%. What was sequenced was PBMCs or T cells enriched from blood (not recorded which). The receptors originated from a woman under 30 with acute COVID-19. The CDR3 runs from the conserved cysteine through the conserved F or W.

TRBV11-3,CASSPGGLAGVTYNEQFF
TRBV10-1,CASSESRESNTEAFF
TRBV9,CASSVGASGSRTGELFF
TRBV2,CASIEERAASNIQYF
TRBV19,CASSPQGVAQPQHF
TRBV7-9,CASVQGALSSYGYTF
TRBV27,CASSYGTSNTQYF
TRBV9,CASSVVGGRTGELFF
TRBV6-5,CASSHWDSDTGELFF
TRBV4-3,CASSLGVDTGELFF
TRBV20-1,CSASRGDTQYF
TRBV7-2,CASSLGDRGANEKLFF
TRBV28,CASNQRGGSTDTQYF
TRBV7-2,CASSFPVRGRAFF
TRBV5-8,CASRRPGATNEKLFF
TRBV19,CASSTGQVHQPQHF
TRBV30,CAWSRGMREKLFF
TRBV3-1/TRBV3-2,CASSPTSGKETQYF
TRBV7-2,CASSLWAGQQETQYF
TRBV6-5,CASSRYGTDSYEQYF
TRBV3-1/TRBV3-2,CASSNDRTGVYEQYF
TRBV30,CAWSATGQGRFTNSPLHF
TRBV30,CAWSSGRALYEQYF
TRBV7-9,CASSSSSKVNYGYTF
TRBV11-2,CASRTSTGQGALNEQFF
TRBV27,CASSAYGTGVAGNTIYF
TRBV29-1,CSVPSSGTGDYEQYF
TRBV5-4,CASSFSTSGRGTDTQYF
TRBV11-2,CASRDNRRDRGVGEQYF
TRBV28,CASSVAGGTYEQYF
TRBV6-1,CASSGRLAGGQKSGYEQYF
TRBV10-2,CASSDVAGGNREQYF
TRBV6-6,CASRASGTQNTEAFF
TRBV19,CASSRGLAGARATDTQYF
TRBV10-1,CASMAGRSSYNEQFF
TRBV7-3,CASTPGYSTDTQYF
TRBV2,CASSRAAVGTGNTDTQYF
TRBV6-5,CATTKEYGELFF